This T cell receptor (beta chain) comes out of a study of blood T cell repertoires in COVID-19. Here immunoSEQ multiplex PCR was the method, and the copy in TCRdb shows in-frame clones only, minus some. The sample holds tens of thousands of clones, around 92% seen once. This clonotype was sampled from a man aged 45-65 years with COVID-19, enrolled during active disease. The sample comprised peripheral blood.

CDR3 sequence (DNA): TGTGCCAGCAGCTCGCAAGACAGGGCCCAGCATTTT. It is translated as CASSSQDRAQHF. The chain employs TRBV7-9 and TRBJ1-5; the match to TRBD1 covers 7 bases. V trimming: 4 bases; J trimming: 11 bases; junction bases outside the gene matches: 5. Looked up from germline, CDR1 is SEHNR and CDR2 is FQNEAQ (reference sequence). CDR3 length: 12 amino acids.